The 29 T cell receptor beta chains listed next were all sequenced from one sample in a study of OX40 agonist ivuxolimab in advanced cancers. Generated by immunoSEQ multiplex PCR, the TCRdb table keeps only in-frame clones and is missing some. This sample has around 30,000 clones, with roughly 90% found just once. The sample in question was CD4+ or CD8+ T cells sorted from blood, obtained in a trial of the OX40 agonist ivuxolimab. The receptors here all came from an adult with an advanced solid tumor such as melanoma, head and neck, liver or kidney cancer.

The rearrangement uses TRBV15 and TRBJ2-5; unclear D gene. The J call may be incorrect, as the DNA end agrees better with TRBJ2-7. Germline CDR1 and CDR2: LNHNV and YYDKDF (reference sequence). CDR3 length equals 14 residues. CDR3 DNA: TGTGCCACCAGCAGAGCGGGTTTCTCGTCCGAGCAGTACTTC. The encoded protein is CATSRAGFSSEQYF.

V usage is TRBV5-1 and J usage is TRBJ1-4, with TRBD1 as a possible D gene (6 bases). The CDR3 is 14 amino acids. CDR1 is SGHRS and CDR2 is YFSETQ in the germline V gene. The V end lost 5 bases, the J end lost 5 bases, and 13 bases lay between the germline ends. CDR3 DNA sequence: TGCGCCAGCAGTGAGAAGGGGGGAAATGAAAAACTGTTTTTT. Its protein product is CASSEKGGNEKLFF. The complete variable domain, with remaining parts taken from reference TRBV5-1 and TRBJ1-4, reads KAGVTQTPRYLIKTRGQQVTLSCSPISGHRSVSWYQQTPGQGLQFLFEYFSETQRNKGNFPGRFSGRQFSNSRSEMNVSTLELGDSALYLCASSEKGGNEKLFFGSGTQLSVL.

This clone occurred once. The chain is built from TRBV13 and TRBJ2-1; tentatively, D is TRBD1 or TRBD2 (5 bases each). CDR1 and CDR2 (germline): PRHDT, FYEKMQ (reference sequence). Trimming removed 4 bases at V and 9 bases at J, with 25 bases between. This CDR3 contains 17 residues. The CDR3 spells CASSSRGPGQGEGEQFF. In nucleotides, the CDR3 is TGTGCCAGCAGCTCCCGCGGGCCTGGGCAGGGCGAGGGTGAGCAGTTCTTC. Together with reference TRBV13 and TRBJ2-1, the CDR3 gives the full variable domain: AAGVIQSPRHLIKEKRETATLKCYPIPRHDTVYWYQQGPGQDPQFLISFYEKMQSDKGSIPDRFSAQQFSDYHSELNMSSLELGDSALYFCASSSRGPGQGEGEQFFGPGTRLTVL.

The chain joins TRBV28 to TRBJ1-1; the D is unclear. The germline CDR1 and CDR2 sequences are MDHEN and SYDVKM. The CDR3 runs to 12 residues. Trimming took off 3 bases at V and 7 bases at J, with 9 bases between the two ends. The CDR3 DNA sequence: TGTGCCAGCAGTTTGGCGGTGAGTGAAGCTTTCTTT. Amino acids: CASSLAVSEAFF.

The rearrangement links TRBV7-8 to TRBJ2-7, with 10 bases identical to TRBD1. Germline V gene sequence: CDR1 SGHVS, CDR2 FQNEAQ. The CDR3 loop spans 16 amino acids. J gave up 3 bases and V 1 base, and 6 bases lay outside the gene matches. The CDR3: CASSLVLRDRGYEQYF. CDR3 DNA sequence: TGTGCCAGCAGCTTAGTTCTTAGGGACAGGGGCTACGAGCAGTACTTC.

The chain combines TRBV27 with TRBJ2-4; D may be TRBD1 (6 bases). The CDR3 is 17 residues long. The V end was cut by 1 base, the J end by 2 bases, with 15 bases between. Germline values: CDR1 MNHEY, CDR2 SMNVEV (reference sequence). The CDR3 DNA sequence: TGTGCCAGCAGTTTATTAACCCCACAGGGAACCAAAAACATTCAGTACTTC. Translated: CASSLLTPQGTKNIQYF.

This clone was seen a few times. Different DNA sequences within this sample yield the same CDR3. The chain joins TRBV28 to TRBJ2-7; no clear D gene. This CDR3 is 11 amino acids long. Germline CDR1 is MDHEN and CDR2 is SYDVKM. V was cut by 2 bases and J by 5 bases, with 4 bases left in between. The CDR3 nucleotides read TGTGCCAGCAGTTTAGGGAACGAGCAGTACTTC. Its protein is CASSLGNEQYF.

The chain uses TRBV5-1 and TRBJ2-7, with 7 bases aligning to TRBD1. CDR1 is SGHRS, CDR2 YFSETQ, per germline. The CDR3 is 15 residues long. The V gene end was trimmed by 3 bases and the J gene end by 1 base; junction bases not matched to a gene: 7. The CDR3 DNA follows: TGCGCCAGCAGCTCCTCTGTGACAGGGTCCTACGAGCAGTACTTC. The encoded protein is CASSSSVTGSYEQYF.

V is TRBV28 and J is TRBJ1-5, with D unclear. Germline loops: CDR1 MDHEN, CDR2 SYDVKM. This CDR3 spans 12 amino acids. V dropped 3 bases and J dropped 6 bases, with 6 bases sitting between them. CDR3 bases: TGTGCCAGCAGTTTTGTATCTCAGCCCCAGCATTTT. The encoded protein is CASSFVSQPQHF.

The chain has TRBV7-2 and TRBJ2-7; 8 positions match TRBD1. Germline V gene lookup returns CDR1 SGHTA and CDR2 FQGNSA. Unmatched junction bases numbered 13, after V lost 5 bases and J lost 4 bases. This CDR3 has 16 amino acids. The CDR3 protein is CASSLHGQGGIYEQYF. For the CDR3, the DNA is TGTGCCAGCAGCCTCCACGGACAGGGTGGGATTTACGAGCAGTACTTC.

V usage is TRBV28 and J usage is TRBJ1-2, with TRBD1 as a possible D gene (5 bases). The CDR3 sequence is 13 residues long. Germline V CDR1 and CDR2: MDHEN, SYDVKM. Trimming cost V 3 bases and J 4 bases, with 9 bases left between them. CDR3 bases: TGTGCCAGCAGTTTGGGGGTTAGCTATGGCTACACCTTC. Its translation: CASSLGVSYGYTF.

The CDR3 loop reads CASSVQGDPGANVLTF. The CDR3 coding sequence is TGTGCCAGCAGCGTTCAGGGGGACCCTGGGGCCAACGTCCTGACTTTC. V is TRBV9 and J is TRBJ2-6; TRBD1 aligns across 7 bases. There are 16 residues in the CDR3. Germline V gene data show CDR1 as SGDLS and CDR2 as YYNGEE. With V trimmed by 2 bases and J by 2 bases, 4 bases remained unmatched. Filled out from reference TRBV9 and TRBJ2-6, the complete variable domain reads DSGVTQTPKHLITATGQRVTLRCSPRSGDLSVYWYQQSLDQGLQFLIQYYNGEERAKGNILERFSAQQFPDLHSELNLSSLELGDSALYFCASSVQGDPGANVLTFGAGSRLTVL.

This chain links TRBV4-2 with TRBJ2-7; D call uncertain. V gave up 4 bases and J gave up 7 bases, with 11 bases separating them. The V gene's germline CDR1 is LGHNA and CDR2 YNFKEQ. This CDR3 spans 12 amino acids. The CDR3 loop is CASSPNGREQYF. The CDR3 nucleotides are TGTGCCAGCAGCCCAAACGGCCGAGAGCAGTACTTC.

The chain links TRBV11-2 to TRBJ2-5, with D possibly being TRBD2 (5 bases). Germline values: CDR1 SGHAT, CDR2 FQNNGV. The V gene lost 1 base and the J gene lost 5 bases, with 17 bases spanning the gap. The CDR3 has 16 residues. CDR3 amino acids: CASSLGGTNWEETQYF. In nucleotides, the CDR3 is TGTGCCAGCAGCTTAGGCGGCACAAATTGGGAGGAGACCCAGTACTTC.

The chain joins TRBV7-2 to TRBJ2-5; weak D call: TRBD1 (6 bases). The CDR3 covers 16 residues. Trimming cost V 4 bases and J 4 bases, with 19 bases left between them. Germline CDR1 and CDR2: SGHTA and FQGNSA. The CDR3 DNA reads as TGTGCCAGCAGCTCATACAGGGAGCCGACGGGAGAGACCCAGTACTTC. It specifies CASSSYREPTGETQYF. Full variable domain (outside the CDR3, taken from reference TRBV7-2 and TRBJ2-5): GAGVSQSPSNKVTEKGKDVELRCDPISGHTALYWYRQSLGQGLEFLIYFQGNSAPDKSGLPSDRFSAERTGGSVSTLTIQRTQQEDSAVYLCASSSYREPTGETQYFGPGTRLLVL.

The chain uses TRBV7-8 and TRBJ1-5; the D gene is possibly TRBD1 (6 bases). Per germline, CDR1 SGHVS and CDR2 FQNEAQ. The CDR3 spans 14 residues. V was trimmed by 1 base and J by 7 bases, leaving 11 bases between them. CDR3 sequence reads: CASSLGRGDQPQHF. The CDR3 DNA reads TGTGCCAGCAGCTTAGGCAGGGGTGACCAGCCCCAGCATTTT. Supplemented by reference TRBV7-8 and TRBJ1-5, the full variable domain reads GAGVSQSPRYKVAKRGQDVALRCDPISGHVSLFWYQQALGQGPEFLTYFQNEAQLDKSGLPSDRFFAERPEGSVSTLKIQRTQQEDSAVYLCASSLGRGDQPQHFGDGTRLSIL.

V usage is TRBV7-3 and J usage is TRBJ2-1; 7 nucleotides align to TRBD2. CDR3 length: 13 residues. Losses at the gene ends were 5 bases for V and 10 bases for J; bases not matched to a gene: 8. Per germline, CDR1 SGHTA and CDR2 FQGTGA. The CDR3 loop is CASSPTTSAEQFF. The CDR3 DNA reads TGTGCCAGCAGCCCGACTACTAGCGCCGAGCAGTTCTTC.

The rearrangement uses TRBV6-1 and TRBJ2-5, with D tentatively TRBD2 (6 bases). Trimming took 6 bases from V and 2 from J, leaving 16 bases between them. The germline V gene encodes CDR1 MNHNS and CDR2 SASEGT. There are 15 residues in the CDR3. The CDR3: CASRLPGLIQETQYF. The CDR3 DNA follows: TGTGCCAGCAGACTCCCGGGACTTATACAAGAGACCCAGTACTTC.

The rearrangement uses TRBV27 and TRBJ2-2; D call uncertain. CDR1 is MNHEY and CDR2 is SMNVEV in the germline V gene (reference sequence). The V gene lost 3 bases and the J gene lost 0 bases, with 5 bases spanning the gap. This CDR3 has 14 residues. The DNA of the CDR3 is TGTGCCAGCAGTTTGTACGCGAACACCGGGGAGCTGTTTTTT. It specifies CASSLYANTGELFF.

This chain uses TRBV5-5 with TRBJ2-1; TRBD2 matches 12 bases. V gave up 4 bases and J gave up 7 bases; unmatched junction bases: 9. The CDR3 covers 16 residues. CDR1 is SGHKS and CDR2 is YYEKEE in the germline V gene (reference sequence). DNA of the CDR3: TGTGCCAGCAGCACGACGACTAGCGGGAGAGTTAATGAGCAGTTCTTC. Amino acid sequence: CASSTTTSGRVNEQFF.

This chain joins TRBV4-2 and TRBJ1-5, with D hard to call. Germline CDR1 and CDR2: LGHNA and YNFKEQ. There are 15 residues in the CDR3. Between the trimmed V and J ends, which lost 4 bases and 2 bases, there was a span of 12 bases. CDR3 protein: CASSPPDEGNQPQHF. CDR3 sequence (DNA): TGTGCCAGCAGCCCCCCGGACGAGGGCAATCAGCCCCAGCATTTT.

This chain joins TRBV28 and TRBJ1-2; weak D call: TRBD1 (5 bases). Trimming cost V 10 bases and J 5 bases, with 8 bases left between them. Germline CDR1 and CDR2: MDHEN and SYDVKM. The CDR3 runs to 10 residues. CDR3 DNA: TGTGCCATCGGGGGGTATGGCTACACCTTC. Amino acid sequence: CAIGGYGYTF.

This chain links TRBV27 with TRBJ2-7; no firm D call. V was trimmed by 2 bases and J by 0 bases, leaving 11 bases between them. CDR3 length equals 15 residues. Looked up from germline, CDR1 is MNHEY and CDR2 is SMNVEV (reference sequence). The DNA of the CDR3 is TGTGCCAGCAGTTTAGGGCAAGGCCTCTCCTACGAGCAGTACTTC. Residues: CASSLGQGLSYEQYF.

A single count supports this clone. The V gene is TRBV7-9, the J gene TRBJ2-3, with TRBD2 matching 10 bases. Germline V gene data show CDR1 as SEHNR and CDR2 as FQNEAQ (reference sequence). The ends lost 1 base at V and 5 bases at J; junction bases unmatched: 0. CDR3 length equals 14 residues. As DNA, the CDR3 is TGTGCCAGCAGCTTAGGGACTAGCGGAGATACGCAGTATTTT. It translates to CASSLGTSGDTQYF.

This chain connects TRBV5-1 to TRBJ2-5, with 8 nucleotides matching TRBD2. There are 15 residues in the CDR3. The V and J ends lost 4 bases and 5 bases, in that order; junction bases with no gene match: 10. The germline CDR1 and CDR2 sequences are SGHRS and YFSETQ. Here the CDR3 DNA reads TGCGCCAGCAGCCCGGGAGGGTTGGGCGTCGAGACCCAGTACTTC. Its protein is CASSPGGLGVETQYF.

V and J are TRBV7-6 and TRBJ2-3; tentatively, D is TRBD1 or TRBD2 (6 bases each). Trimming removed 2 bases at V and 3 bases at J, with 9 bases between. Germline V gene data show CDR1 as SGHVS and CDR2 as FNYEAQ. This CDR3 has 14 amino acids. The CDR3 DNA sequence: TGTGCCAGCAGCTTACGAGGGGGGACAGATACGCAGTATTTT. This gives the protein CASSLRGGTDTQYF.

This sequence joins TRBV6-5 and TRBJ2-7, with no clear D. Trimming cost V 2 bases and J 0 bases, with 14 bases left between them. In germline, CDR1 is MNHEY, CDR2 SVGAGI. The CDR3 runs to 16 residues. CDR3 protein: CASSYGPGPASYEQYF. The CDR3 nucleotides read TGTGCCAGCAGTTACGGCCCGGGCCCAGCCTCCTACGAGCAGTACTTC.

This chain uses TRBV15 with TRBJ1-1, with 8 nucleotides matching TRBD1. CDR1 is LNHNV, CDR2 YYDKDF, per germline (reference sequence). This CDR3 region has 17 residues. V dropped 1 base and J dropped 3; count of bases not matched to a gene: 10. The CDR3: CATSRVAGGWIDTEAFF. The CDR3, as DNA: TGTGCCACCAGCAGAGTGGCAGGGGGCTGGATAGACACTGAAGCTTTCTTT.

CDR3 in amino acids: CAWSAGDSVYEQYF. As DNA, the CDR3 is TGTGCCTGGAGTGCGGGGGACAGTGTCTACGAGCAGTACTTC. V usage is TRBV30 and J usage is TRBJ2-7, with D possibly matching TRBD1 (7 bases). V lost 1 base and J 3 bases, leaving 13 bases between the germline ends. The CDR3 length is 14 residues. CDR1 and CDR2 (germline): GTSNPN, SVGIG (reference sequence).